Each of the 10 T cell receptor beta chains below was sequenced from the same sample in a study of T cell responses to AZD1222 COVID-19 vaccine. TCRdb keeps only in-frame clones here, not all; method: immunoSEQ multiplex PCR. The table lists 85,000 to 130,000 clones, 75% to 90% of them singletons. The material was peripheral blood, obtained on day 0 of AZD1222 vaccination. These receptor sequences come from an adult in good health.

The V gene is TRBV5-6, the J gene TRBJ1-1; TRBD1 aligns across 7 bases. The CDR3 has 15 amino acids. With V trimmed by 4 bases and J by 1 base, 7 bases remained unmatched. Germline V gene lookup returns CDR1 SGHDT and CDR2 YYEEEE. CDR3 in DNA: TGTGCCAGCAGCGTTCCGGGACAGAAGAACACTGAAGCTTTCTTT. The encoded protein is CASSVPGQKNTEAFF. Full variable domain (missing parts from reference TRBV5-6 and TRBJ1-1): DAGVTQSPTHLIKTRGQQVTLRCSPKSGHDTVSWYQQALGQGPQFIFQYYEEEERQRGNFPDRFSGHQFPNYSSELNVNALLLGDSALYLCASSVPGQKNTEAFFGQGTRLTVV.

The V gene is TRBV7-8, the J gene TRBJ2-1, with unresolved D. The CDR3 contains 14 residues. V was clipped by 5 bases and J by 5 bases, with 13 bases between them. CDR1 SGHVS and CDR2 FQNEAQ come from the germline V gene. In DNA, the CDR3 is TGTGCCAGCAGCGGTTTTGGGCTGGACAATGAGCAGTTCTTC. It codes for CASSGFGLDNEQFF.

The CDR3 protein is CASSLRAGQTNTEAFF. CDR3 DNA: TGTGCCAGCAGCTTGAGGGCGGGCCAGACCAACACTGAAGCTTTCTTT. The chain employs TRBV5-5 and TRBJ1-1; D is unclear. The CDR3 extends over 16 amino acids. Trimming took off 1 base at V and 2 bases at J, with 15 bases between the two ends. Germline assignment: CDR1 SGHKS and CDR2 YYEKEE (reference sequence).

V usage is TRBV19 and J usage is TRBJ1-4; D is unclear. The CDR3 runs 12 residues. Looked up from germline, CDR1 is LNHDA and CDR2 is SQIVND (reference sequence). The ends were cut back, 3 bases at V and 4 bases at J, with 3 bases in the middle. The CDR3 bases are TGTGCCAGTAGTATGGGTAATGAAAAACTGTTTTTT. Amino acid sequence: CASSMGNEKLFF.

This clone showed up just once. V usage is TRBV7-9 and J usage is TRBJ2-1; D perhaps matches TRBD2 (6 bases). The V gene's germline CDR1 is SEHNR and CDR2 FQNEAQ (reference sequence). Trimming cost V 5 bases and J 0 bases, with 14 bases left between them. This CDR3 is 16 amino acids long. CDR3 residues: CASSPTGGNSYNEQFF. The CDR3 DNA sequence: TGTGCCAGCAGCCCCACCGGGGGTAACTCCTACAATGAGCAGTTCTTC.

The rearrangement joins TRBV5-6 to TRBJ1-2; the D gene is possibly TRBD1 (6 bases). This CDR3 has 16 residues. CDR1 and CDR2 (germline): SGHDT, YYEEEE. The germline V and J ends were trimmed by 4 bases and 0 bases, with 16 bases remaining between them. In DNA form, the CDR3 reads TGTGCCAGCAGCCCGGACCCCAGGGGAGCTAACTATGGCTACACCTTC. Translation: CASSPDPRGANYGYTF.

The J gene is TRBJ2-5, the V gene TRBV7-2, with 8 bases fitting TRBD2. This CDR3 has 16 residues. Germline CDR1 SGHTA, CDR2 FQGNSA. Trimming at V came to 1 base and at J to 1 base, leaving 5 bases not matched to a gene. The CDR3, as DNA: TGTGCCAGCAGCTTAGTAGCGGGAAAGATCCAAGAGACCCAGTACTTC. It translates to CASSLVAGKIQETQYF.

This chain links TRBV1 with TRBJ1-1. TRBV1 is marked as a pseudogene. The CDR3 extends over 14 amino acids. The CDR3 nucleotides are TGCACCAGCAGCCTTCACCGGGGGCGGACTGAAGCTTTCTTT. Protein: CTSSLHRGRTEAFF.

This chain connects TRBV19 to TRBJ1-1, with D possibly being TRBD1 (6 bases). CDR1 is LNHDA, CDR2 SQIVND, per germline (reference sequence). This CDR3 spans 16 amino acids. V was trimmed by 1 base and J by 4 bases, leaving 16 bases between them. Written as DNA, the CDR3 is TGTGCCAGTAGTATAGTGTTGGGGCAGGGGTCCACTGAAGCTTTCTTT. It yields the protein CASSIVLGQGSTEAFF.

The gene calls are TRBV7-2 and TRBJ2-1; D is possibly TRBD1 or TRBD2 (6 bases each). Germline-derived CDR1 and CDR2 are SGHTA and FQGNSA. CDR3 size: 17 residues. Between the trimmed V and J ends, which lost 2 bases and 5 bases, there was a span of 19 bases. The CDR3 region is CASSLRRWGARNNEQFF. CDR3 bases: TGTGCCAGCAGCTTAAGGAGGTGGGGGGCGCGGAACAATGAGCAGTTCTTC.